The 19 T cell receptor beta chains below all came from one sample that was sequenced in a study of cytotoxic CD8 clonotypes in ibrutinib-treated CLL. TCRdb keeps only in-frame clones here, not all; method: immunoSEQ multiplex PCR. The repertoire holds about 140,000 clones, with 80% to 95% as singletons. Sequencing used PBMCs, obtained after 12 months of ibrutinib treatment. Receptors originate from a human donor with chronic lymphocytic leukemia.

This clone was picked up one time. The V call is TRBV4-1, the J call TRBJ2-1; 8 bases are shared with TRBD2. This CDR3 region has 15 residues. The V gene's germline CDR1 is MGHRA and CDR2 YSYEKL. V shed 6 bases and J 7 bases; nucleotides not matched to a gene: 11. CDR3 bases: TGCGCCAGCAGGCAACCCGGGACTAGAGAGAATGAGCAGTTCTTC. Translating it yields CASRQPGTRENEQFF.

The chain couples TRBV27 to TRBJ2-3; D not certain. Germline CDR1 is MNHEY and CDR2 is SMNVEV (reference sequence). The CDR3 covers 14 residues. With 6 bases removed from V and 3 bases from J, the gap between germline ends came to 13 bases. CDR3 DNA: TGTGCCAGCAGACCTTTTCTTAGGACAGATACGCAGTATTTT. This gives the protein CASRPFLRTDTQYF.

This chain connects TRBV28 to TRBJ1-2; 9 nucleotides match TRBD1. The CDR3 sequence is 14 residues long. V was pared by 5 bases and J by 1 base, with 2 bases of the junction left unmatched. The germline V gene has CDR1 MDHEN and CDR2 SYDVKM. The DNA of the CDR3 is TGTGCCAGCAGTGACAGGGGGGTTAACTATGGCTACACCTTC. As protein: CASSDRGVNYGYTF.

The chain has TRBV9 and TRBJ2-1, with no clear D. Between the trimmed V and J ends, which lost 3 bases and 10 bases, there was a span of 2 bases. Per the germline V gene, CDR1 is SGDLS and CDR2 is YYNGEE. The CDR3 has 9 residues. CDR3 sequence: CASSEEQFF. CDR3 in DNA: TGTGCCAGCAGCGAGGAGCAGTTCTTC.

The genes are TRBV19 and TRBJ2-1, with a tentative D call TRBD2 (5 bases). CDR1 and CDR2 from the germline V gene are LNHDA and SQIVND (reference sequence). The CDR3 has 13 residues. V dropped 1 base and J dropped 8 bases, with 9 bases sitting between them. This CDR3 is CASSIGGGDEQFF. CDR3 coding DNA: TGTGCCAGTAGTATAGGAGGAGGCGATGAGCAGTTCTTC.

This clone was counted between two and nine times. This chain's CDR3 is CAISESWDEQYF. The CDR3 DNA is TGTGCCATCAGTGAGTCGTGGGACGAGCAGTACTTC. The chain employs TRBV10-3 and TRBJ2-7; no definite D call. Germline V gene data show CDR1 as ENHRY and CDR2 as SYGVKD. Trimming shortened V by 0 bases and J by 5 bases, and 5 bases separated the two germline ends. This CDR3 region has 12 residues.

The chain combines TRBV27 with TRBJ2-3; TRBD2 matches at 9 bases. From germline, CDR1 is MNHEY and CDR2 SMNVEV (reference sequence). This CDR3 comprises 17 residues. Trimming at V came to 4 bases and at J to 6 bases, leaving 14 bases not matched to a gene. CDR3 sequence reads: CASSSQKLAGPGDTQYF. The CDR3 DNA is TGTGCCAGCAGTTCCCAAAAACTAGCGGGCCCCGGGGATACGCAGTATTTT.

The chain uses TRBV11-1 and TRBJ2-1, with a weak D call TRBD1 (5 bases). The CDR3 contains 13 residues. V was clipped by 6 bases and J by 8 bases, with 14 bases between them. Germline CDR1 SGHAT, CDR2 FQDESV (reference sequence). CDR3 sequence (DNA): TGTGCCAGCAGGTTCACAGGCGACGATGAGCAGTTCTTC. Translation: CASRFTGDDEQFF.

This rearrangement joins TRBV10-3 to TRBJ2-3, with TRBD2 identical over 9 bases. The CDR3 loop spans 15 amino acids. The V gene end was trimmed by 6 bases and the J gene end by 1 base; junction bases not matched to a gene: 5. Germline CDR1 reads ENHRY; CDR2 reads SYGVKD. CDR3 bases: TGTGCCATCAGCCGCAAGCGGGAGGGCACAGATACGCAGTATTTT. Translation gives CAISRKREGTDTQYF.

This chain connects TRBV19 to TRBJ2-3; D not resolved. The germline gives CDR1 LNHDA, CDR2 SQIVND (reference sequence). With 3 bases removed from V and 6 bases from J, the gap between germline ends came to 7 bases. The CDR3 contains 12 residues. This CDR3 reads CASSIDADTQYF. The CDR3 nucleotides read TGTGCCAGTAGTATCGACGCCGATACGCAGTATTTT.

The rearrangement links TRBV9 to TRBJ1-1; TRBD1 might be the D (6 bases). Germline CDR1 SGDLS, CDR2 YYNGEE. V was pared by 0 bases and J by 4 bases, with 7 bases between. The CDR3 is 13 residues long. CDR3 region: CASSVGTATEAFF. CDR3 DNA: TGTGCCAGCAGCGTAGGGACAGCCACTGAAGCTTTCTTT. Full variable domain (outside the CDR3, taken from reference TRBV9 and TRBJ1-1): DSGVTQTPKHLITATGQRVTLRCSPRSGDLSVYWYQQSLDQGLQFLIQYYNGEERAKGNILERFSAQQFPDLHSELNLSSLELGDSALYFCASSVGTATEAFFGQGTRLTVV.

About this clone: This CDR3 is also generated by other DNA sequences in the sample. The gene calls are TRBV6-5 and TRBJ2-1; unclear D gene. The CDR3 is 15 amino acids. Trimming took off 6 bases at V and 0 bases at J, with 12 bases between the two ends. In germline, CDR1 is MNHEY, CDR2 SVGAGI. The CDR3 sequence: CASRPGSSSYNEQFF. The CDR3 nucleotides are TGTGCCAGCAGACCCGGGTCGAGCTCCTACAATGAGCAGTTCTTC.

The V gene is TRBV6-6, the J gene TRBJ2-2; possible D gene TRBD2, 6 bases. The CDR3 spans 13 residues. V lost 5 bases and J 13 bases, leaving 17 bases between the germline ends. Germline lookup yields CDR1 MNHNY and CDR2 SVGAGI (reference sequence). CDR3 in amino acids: CASSPGVLVGLFF. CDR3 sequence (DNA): TGTGCCAGCAGTCCGGGGGTATTGGTGGGGCTGTTTTTT.

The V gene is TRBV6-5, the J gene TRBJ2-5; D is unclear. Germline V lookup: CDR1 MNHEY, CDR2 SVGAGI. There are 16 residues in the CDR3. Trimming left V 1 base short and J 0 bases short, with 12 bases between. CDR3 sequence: CASSYFFTENQETQYF. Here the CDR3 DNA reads TGTGCCAGCAGTTACTTCTTCACAGAAAACCAAGAGACCCAGTACTTC.

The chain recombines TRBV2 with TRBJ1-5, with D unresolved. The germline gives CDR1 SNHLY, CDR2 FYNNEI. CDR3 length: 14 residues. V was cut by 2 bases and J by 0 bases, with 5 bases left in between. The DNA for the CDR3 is TGTGCCAGCAGTGAAATCAGTAGCAATCAGCCCCAGCATTTT. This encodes CASSEISSNQPQHF.

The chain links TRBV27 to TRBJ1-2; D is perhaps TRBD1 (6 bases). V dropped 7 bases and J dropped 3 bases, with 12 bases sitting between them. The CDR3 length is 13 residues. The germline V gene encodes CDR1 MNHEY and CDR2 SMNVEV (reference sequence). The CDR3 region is CASKGGADYGYTF. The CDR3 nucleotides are TGTGCCAGCAAAGGGGGTGCCGACTATGGCTACACCTTC.

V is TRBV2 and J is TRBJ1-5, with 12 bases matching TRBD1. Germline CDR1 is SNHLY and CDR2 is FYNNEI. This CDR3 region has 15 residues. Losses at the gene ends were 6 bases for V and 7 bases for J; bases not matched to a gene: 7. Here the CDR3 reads CASRPGTGGFQPQHF. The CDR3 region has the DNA TGTGCCAGCAGGCCCGGGACAGGGGGCTTCCAGCCCCAGCATTTT.

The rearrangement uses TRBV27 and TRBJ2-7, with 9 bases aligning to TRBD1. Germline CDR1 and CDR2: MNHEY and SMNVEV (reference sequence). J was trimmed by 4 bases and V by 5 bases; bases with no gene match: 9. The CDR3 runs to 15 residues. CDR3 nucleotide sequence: TGTGCCAGCAGTACCGAGACAGGGGGGAGGTACGAGCAGTACTTC. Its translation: CASSTETGGRYEQYF.

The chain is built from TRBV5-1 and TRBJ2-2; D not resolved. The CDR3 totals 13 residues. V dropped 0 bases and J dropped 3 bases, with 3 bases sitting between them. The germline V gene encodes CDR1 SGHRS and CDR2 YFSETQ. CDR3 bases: TGCGCCAGCAGCTTGGATGACACCGGGGAGCTGTTTTTT. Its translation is CASSLDDTGELFF.